The 25 T cell receptor beta chains below all came from one sample that was sequenced in a study of cytomegalovirus exposure and HLA in healthy donors. Researchers ran the PCR with 60 Vbeta and 13 Jbeta primers. Here immunoSEQ multiplex PCR was the method, and the copy in TCRdb shows in-frame clones only, minus some. The table for this sample gives some 130,000 clones. Input material: PBMCs. These receptors all come from a woman aged 55-70 years in good health and CMV-seronegative.

This chain uses TRBV15 with TRBJ2-3; D gene unclear. Between the trimmed V and J ends, which lost 0 bases and 0 bases, there was a span of 7 bases. The germline V gene has CDR1 LNHNV and CDR2 YYDKDF (reference sequence). The CDR3 runs to 15 residues. The DNA for the CDR3 is TGTGCCACCAGCAGAGATATCGTCAGCACAGATACGCAGTATTTT. It specifies CATSRDIVSTDTQYF. Drawing the rest from reference TRBV15 and TRBJ2-3, the complete variable domain is DAMVIQNPRYQVTQFGKPVTLSCSQTLNHNVMYWYQQKSSQAPKLLFHYYDKDFNNEADTPDNFQSRRPNTSFCFLDIRSPGLGDTAMYLCATSRDIVSTDTQYFGPGTRLTVL.

The V and J genes are TRBV27 and TRBJ1-2, with D perhaps TRBD1 (6 bases). Germline-derived CDR1 and CDR2 are MNHEY and SMNVEV (reference sequence). This CDR3 is built from 14 residues. V was cut by 6 bases and J by 8 bases, with 19 bases left in between. The CDR3 is CASRPGTPDAGYTF. The DNA of the CDR3 is TGTGCCAGCAGACCCGGGACACCCGACGCGGGCTACACCTTC.

Regarding this clone: The junction differs from germline at one of its ends, possibly a read error. The genes are TRBV6-1 and TRBJ1-2; D not certain. The CDR3 loop spans 9 amino acids. In germline, CDR1 is MNHNS, CDR2 SASEGT. This chain's CDR3 is CASSEDVFF. The CDR3 DNA sequence: TGTGCCAGCAGTGAAGATGTCTTCTTC.

The chain carries TRBV2 and TRBJ2-7; D is ambiguous. The CDR3 consists of 12 residues. V lost 3 bases and J lost 2, with 5 bases in between. Germline values: CDR1 SNHLY, CDR2 FYNNEI. The CDR3 spells CASSELAYEQYF. As DNA, the CDR3 is TGTGCCAGCAGTGAGCTAGCCTACGAGCAGTACTTC.

The chain employs TRBV15 and TRBJ2-2; 10 nucleotides align to TRBD1. The CDR3 is 15 residues long. The germline CDR1 and CDR2 sequences are LNHNV and YYDKDF (reference sequence). J lost 7 bases, V lost 5 bases, and 7 bases had no gene match. CDR3 loop: CATSARDRGIGELFF. For the CDR3, the DNA is TGTGCCACCAGCGCCCGGGACAGGGGCATCGGGGAGCTGTTTTTT.

V gene TRBV7-9 combines with J gene TRBJ2-7; 7 bases line up with TRBD1. Germline V CDR1 and CDR2: SEHNR, FQNEAQ (reference sequence). V shed 5 bases and J 3 bases; nucleotides not matched to a gene: 7. This CDR3 spans 14 amino acids. CDR3 DNA: TGTGCCAGCAGCCCGGGACAGTCCCACTACGAGCAGTACTTC. Translation: CASSPGQSHYEQYF.

This chain links TRBV5-4 with TRBJ2-7; possibly TRBD2 for D (6 bases). Trimming left V 4 bases short and J 6 bases short, with 17 bases between. The CDR3 contains 14 residues. CDR1 and CDR2 (germline): SGHNT, YYREEE (reference sequence). The CDR3 spells CASSRAGTPPEQYF. CDR3 nucleotides: TGTGCCAGCAGCCGGGCCGGGACTCCTCCCGAGCAGTACTTC.

The rearrangement joins TRBV6-5 to TRBJ2-5; D not certain. Germline assignment: CDR1 MNHEY and CDR2 SVGAGI. The CDR3 runs 14 residues. The V end lost 2 bases, the J end lost 4 bases, and 11 bases lay between the germline ends. The CDR3 loop reads CASSYGQGGETQYF. The CDR3 DNA reads as TGTGCCAGCAGTTACGGGCAAGGTGGAGAGACCCAGTACTTC.

The chain employs TRBV18 and TRBJ1-1, with TRBD1 matching 7 bases. CDR3 length equals 15 residues. In germline, CDR1 is KGHSH, CDR2 LQKENI. V shed 6 bases and J 3 bases; nucleotides not matched to a gene: 10. The chain's CDR3 is CASSPTFTGDTEAFF. CDR3 DNA: TGTGCCAGCTCTCCTACCTTCACAGGGGACACTGAAGCTTTCTTT.

The CDR3 loop reads CASSNDRGRRAEAFF. Here the CDR3 DNA reads TGTGCCAGTAGCAACGACAGGGGGCGGCGTGCTGAAGCTTTCTTT. The gene calls are TRBV19 and TRBJ1-1; 10 bases are a match to TRBD1. Germline CDR1 LNHDA, CDR2 SQIVND (reference sequence). CDR3 size: 15 residues. V lost 6 bases to trimming and J lost 6 bases; unmatched junction nucleotides: 10.

The rearrangement uses TRBV30 and TRBJ2-6; TRBD1 agrees at 7 bases. The CDR3 is 15 amino acids. Germline V gene sequence: CDR1 GTSNPN, CDR2 SVGIG (reference sequence). The ends lost 7 bases at V and 3 bases at J; junction bases unmatched: 9. In DNA form, the CDR3 reads TGTGCCTTAATCGCGACAGGGCATGGGGCCAACGTCCTGACTTTC. It specifies CALIATGHGANVLTF.

This chain joins TRBV30 and TRBJ2-1, with TRBD2 identical over 9 bases. V shed 5 bases, J shed 7 bases, and the junction held 6 bases outside the gene matches. Per germline, CDR1 GTSNPN and CDR2 SVGIG (reference sequence). The CDR3 spans 13 residues. CDR3 in amino acids: CAWVSGGRNEQFF. The CDR3, as DNA: TGTGCCTGGGTTAGCGGGGGAAGGAATGAGCAGTTCTTC.

The V call is TRBV5-4, the J call TRBJ2-4; 8 bases map to TRBD2. This CDR3 is 15 amino acids long. V was clipped by 4 bases and J by 6 bases; unmatched bases: 9. The germline V gene encodes CDR1 SGHNT and CDR2 YYREEE (reference sequence). CDR3 nucleotide sequence: TGTGCCAGCAGCACCGCCGGGGGGGTATCAAACATTCAGTACTTC. This gives the protein CASSTAGGVSNIQYF. Supplemented by reference TRBV5-4 and TRBJ2-4, the full variable domain reads ETGVTQSPTHLIKTRGQQVTLRCSSQSGHNTVSWYQQALGQGPQFIFQYYREEENGRGNFPPRFSGLQFPNYSSELNVNALELDDSALYLCASSTAGGVSNIQYFGAGTRLSVL.

The chain is built from TRBV4-1 and TRBJ1-2; weak D call: TRBD1 (6 bases). V was shortened by 0 bases and J by 5 bases, with 13 bases between the two germline ends. Germline V gene sequence: CDR1 MGHRA, CDR2 YSYEKL. The CDR3 has 15 amino acids. The CDR3 sequence is CASSQEAGVRYGYTF. CDR3 bases: TGCGCCAGCAGCCAAGAGGCAGGGGTACGGTATGGCTACACCTTC.

The chain combines TRBV5-4 with TRBJ1-2, with D unclear. This CDR3 is 15 amino acids long. Germline V gene data show CDR1 as SGHNT and CDR2 as YYREEE (reference sequence). V lost 4 bases and J 0 bases, leaving 13 bases between the germline ends. This CDR3 is CASSHRHTTNYGYTF. The DNA for the CDR3 is TGTGCCAGCAGCCATAGGCATACTACTAACTATGGCTACACCTTC.

This chain uses TRBV10-3 with TRBJ2-5; possibly TRBD2 for D (5 bases). The ends were cut back, 6 bases at V and 10 bases at J, with 21 bases in the middle. CDR3 length equals 14 residues. Germline lookup yields CDR1 ENHRY and CDR2 SYGVKD. The CDR3 loop is CAISDGLQVEVQYF. The CDR3 nucleotides read TGTGCCATCAGCGACGGGCTCCAGGTGGAGGTCCAGTACTTC.

V gene TRBV4-1 combines with J gene TRBJ2-1; 16 nucleotides match TRBD2. Looked up from germline, CDR1 is MGHRA and CDR2 is YSYEKL. V lost 2 bases to trimming and J lost 9 bases; unmatched junction nucleotides: 10. The CDR3 runs 18 residues. The DNA of the CDR3 is TGCGCCAGCAGCCAACAAGGGACTAGCGGGAGGGCCAGGGCTGAGCAGTTCTTC. Encoded protein: CASSQQGTSGRARAEQFF.

V is TRBV30 and J is TRBJ2-2, with 7 positions matching TRBD1. V was clipped by 0 bases and J by 5 bases; unmatched bases: 6. The CDR3 is 15 residues long. Germline CDR1 is GTSNPN and CDR2 is SVGIG (reference sequence). Here the CDR3 reads CAWSVVGGRTGELFF. In DNA form, the CDR3 reads TGTGCCTGGAGTGTTGTAGGGGGCAGGACCGGGGAGCTGTTTTTT. Supplemented by reference TRBV30 and TRBJ2-2, the full variable domain reads SQTIHQWPATLVQPVGSPLSLECTVEGTSNPNLYWYRQAAGRGLQLLFYSVGIGQISSEVPQNLSASRPQDRQFILSSKKLLLSDSGFYLCAWSVVGGRTGELFFGEGSRLTVL.

The rearrangement joins TRBV7-8 to TRBJ2-7, with D maybe TRBD2 (6 bases). Germline V CDR1 and CDR2: SGHVS, FQNEAQ. V gave up 5 bases and J gave up 2 bases, with 22 bases separating them. This CDR3 is 17 amino acids long. The CDR3, as DNA: TGTGCCAGCAGCATCACCCGGACTACCACCGCGACCTACGAGCAGTACTTC. It encodes CASSITRTTTATYEQYF.

The chain carries TRBV6-6 and TRBJ2-1; D is possibly TRBD2 (5 bases). Trimming shortened V by 1 base and J by 6 bases, and 10 bases separated the two germline ends. Germline V CDR1 and CDR2: MNHNY, SVGAGI (reference sequence). The CDR3 extends over 14 amino acids. The CDR3 protein is CASSYFSGSNEQFF. CDR3 in DNA: TGTGCCAGCAGTTACTTCTCGGGGTCCAATGAGCAGTTCTTC.

The CDR3 DNA follows: TGCGCCAGCAGCCAGGACAGCTATGGCTACACCTTC. This encodes CASSQDSYGYTF. This chain joins TRBV5-1 and TRBJ1-2, with D perhaps TRBD1 (6 bases). Trimming shortened V by 4 bases and J by 4 bases, and 8 bases separated the two germline ends. There are 12 residues in the CDR3. Per germline, CDR1 SGHRS and CDR2 YFSETQ.

Regarding this clone: The sample has other DNA sequences that encode this CDR3 too. The J gene is TRBJ2-7, the V gene TRBV19, with D perhaps TRBD1 (5 bases). V lost 8 bases, J lost 3 bases, and 14 bases lay in between. Germline CDR1 and CDR2: LNHDA and SQIVND (reference sequence). CDR3 size: 13 residues. The CDR3 sequence is CASGLTEDYEQYF. In nucleotides, the CDR3 is TGTGCCAGTGGTTTGACAGAGGACTACGAGCAGTACTTC.

This CDR3 is CASSEITGEVGYTF. The CDR3 bases are TGTGCCAGCAGTGAAATTACAGGGGAGGTCGGCTACACCTTC. The chain recombines TRBV6-1 with TRBJ1-2; TRBD1 aligns across 7 bases. V trimming: 2 bases; J trimming: 8 bases; junction bases outside the gene matches: 8. From germline, CDR1 is MNHNS and CDR2 SASEGT. The CDR3 runs 14 residues.

The V gene is TRBV5-1, the J gene TRBJ1-2, with TRBD1 matching over 8 bases. The V gene's germline CDR1 is SGHRS and CDR2 YFSETQ. The CDR3 extends over 13 amino acids. With V trimmed by 0 bases and J by 6 bases, 1 base remained unmatched. The CDR3 DNA sequence: TGCGCCAGCAGCTTGGGACAGGGGAATGGCTACACCTTC. Translation gives CASSLGQGNGYTF. Supplemented by reference TRBV5-1 and TRBJ1-2, the full variable domain reads KAGVTQTPRYLIKTRGQQVTLSCSPISGHRSVSWYQQTPGQGLQFLFEYFSETQRNKGNFPGRFSGRQFSNSRSEMNVSTLELGDSALYLCASSLGQGNGYTFGSGTRLTVV.

The genes are TRBV30 and TRBJ2-1, with 14 bases identical to TRBD2. J was trimmed by 10 bases and V by 2 bases; bases with no gene match: 7. Germline lookup yields CDR1 GTSNPN and CDR2 SVGIG (reference sequence). This CDR3 is 15 amino acids long. The CDR3 nucleotides are TGTGCCTGGAGTCAGGGACTAGCGGGAGCAGGCGAGCAGTTCTTC. Protein product: CAWSQGLAGAGEQFF.